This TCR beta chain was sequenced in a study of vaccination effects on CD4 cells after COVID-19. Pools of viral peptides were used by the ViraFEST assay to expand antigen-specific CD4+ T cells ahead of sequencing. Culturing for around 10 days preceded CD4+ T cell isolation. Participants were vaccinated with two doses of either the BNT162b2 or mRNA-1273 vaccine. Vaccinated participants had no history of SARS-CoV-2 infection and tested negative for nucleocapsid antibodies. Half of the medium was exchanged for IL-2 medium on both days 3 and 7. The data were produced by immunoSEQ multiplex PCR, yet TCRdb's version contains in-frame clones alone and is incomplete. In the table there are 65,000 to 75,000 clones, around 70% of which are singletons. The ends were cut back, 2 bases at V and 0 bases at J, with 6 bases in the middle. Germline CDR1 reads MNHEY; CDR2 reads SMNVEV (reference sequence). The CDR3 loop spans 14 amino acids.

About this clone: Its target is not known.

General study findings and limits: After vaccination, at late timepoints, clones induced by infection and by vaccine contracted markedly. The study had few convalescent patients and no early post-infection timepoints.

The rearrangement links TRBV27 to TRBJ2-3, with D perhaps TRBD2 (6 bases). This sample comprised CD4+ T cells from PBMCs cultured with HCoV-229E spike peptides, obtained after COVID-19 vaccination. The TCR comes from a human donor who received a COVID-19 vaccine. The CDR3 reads CASSLRGSTDTQYF. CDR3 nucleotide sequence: TGTGCCAGCAGTTTACGGGGGAGCACAGATACGCAGTATTTT.